Reported below is one TCR beta chain. The data were obtained in a study of blood T cell repertoires in COVID-19. About the study: From the United States, Italy and Spain came samples of acute and convalescent COVID-19. PBMCs, B-cell-depleted T cells, or T cells were the source of the cDNA or gDNA that made up the material.

CDR1 and CDR2 from the germline V gene are SGHAT and FQNNGV. Germline trimming cut 3 bases from V and 5 bases from J; bases unmatched to any gene: 4. This CDR3 comprises 14 residues. TCRdb keeps only in-frame clones here, not all; method: immunoSEQ multiplex PCR. The sample lists 250,000 to 300,000 clones; 70% to 90% were seen once. The chain employs TRBV11-2 and TRBJ2-1, with 7 bases lining up with TRBD2. The source of this sequence is a woman aged 25 to 39 who had recovered from COVID-19. Sequencing used peripheral blood. The CDR3 loop is CASSLGDYNNEQFF. The CDR3 nucleotides read TGTGCCAGCAGCTTGGGGGACTATAACAATGAGCAGTTCTTC.